This T cell receptor (beta chain) is from a study of blood T cell repertoires in COVID-19. Across the whole study: The United States, Italy and Spain supplied acute and convalescent COVID-19 samples. The analysed material was cDNA or gDNA that came from T cells, B-cell-depleted T cells, or PBMCs.

As handled by the study authors: Nucleated cell number was recorded as an estimate derived from reference gene primer amplification. Clones were read by immunoSEQ multiplex PCR, and TCRdb kept only the in-frame ones, dropping some. V and J calls and clone size are copied from that table; D and trimming were computed from the DNA. The profile shows fewer than 450,000 clones, around nine tenths of them singletons. What was sequenced was peripheral blood. The origin of this receptor is a woman between 18 and 29 years old who had recovered from COVID-19.

CDR3 protein: CASSPRLDTEAFF. The CDR3, as DNA: TGTGCCAGCAGCCCTCGGTTGGACACTGAAGCTTTCTTT. The rearrangement uses TRBV7-9 and TRBJ1-1; no reliable D call. The V end was cut by 5 bases, the J end by 3 bases, with 10 bases between. The CDR3 runs 13 residues. CDR1 and CDR2 from the germline V gene are SEHNR and FQNEAQ (reference sequence).